These T cell receptor beta chains were read from a single sample in a study of identical twins. TCRdb re-analysed the 5' RACE reads in MiXCR, keeping a single row per CDR3 protein. The profile shows 690,000 or so distinct CDR3 sequences, over 8.5% of them singletons. This sample was shared with a second study, whose subject was yellow fever vaccine responses in identical twins.

Sequenced: PBMCs. Source of these receptors: a woman aged 18-29 years in good health. Both conserved end residues are part of each CDR3. D genes are given only for firm matches. Clone size is stated in some rows and not others, as once, few, many or a class when expanded.

size,V,J,D,DNA,CDR3
many,TRBV20-1,TRBJ2-2,NA,TGCAGTGCTAGCGCCCAGGGGGGAGACGGGGAGCTGTTTTTT,CSASAQGGDGELFF
few,TRBV7-2,TRBJ2-7,TRBD1,TGTGCCAGCAGCTGGGGACAGGGGGGAAAGCAGTACTTC,CASSWGQGGKQYF
many,TRBV7-9,TRBJ2-7,NA,TGTGCCAGCCGTGGGGAGTACGAGCAGTACTTC,CASRGEYEQYF
few,TRBV15,TRBJ2-5,NA,TGTGCCACCAGCAGAGGGACAGAAGAGACCCAGTACTTC,CATSRGTEETQYF
NA,TRBV4-2,TRBJ2-3,TRBD2,TGTGCCAGCAGCCAAGAACTAAGACTAGCGGGGGCCCTTGGTACGCAGTATTTT,CASSQELRLAGALGTQYF
many,TRBV5-1,TRBJ2-1,TRBD2,TGCGCCAGCAGCTTGGGTAGTAGCGGGAGGTACAATGAGCAGTTCTTC,CASSLGSSGRYNEQFF
few,TRBV4-1,TRBJ2-7,NA,TGCGCCAGCAGTCCCCTCCTTTCCGGGACGTACGAGCAGTACTTC,CASSPLLSGTYEQYF
NA,TRBV6-1,TRBJ2-1,NA,TGTGCCGGCAGACGTAGATCAGGGGTCTCCTACAATGAGCAGTTCTTC,CAGRRRSGVSYNEQFF
many,TRBV29-1,TRBJ2-3,NA,TGCAGCGTTACGACAGCTAGCACAGATACGCAGTATTTT,CSVTTASTDTQYF
few,TRBV28,TRBJ1-1,NA,TGTGCCAGCCGACTCAAAATGAACACTGAAGCTTTCTTT,CASRLKMNTEAFF
many,TRBV5-1,TRBJ2-5,TRBD2,TGCGCCAGCAGCTTGCGGGAGGGCCATGAGACCCAGTACTTC,CASSLREGHETQYF
many,TRBV14,TRBJ2-2,NA,TGTGCCAGCAGCCAGGGACCTCCGGGCGCGGTGAACACCGGGGAGCTGTTTTTT,CASSQGPPGAVNTGELFF
NA,TRBV6-1,TRBJ2-1,NA,TGTGCCAGCACCCCCGCCCGGGACCTTGTTGAGCAGTTCTTC,CASTPARDLVEQFF
NA,TRBV2,TRBJ2-3,TRBD1,TGTGCCAGCAGTGAAGGGACAGGGGTGGCAGATACGCAGTATTTT,CASSEGTGVADTQYF
many,TRBV4-2,TRBJ2-2,NA,TGTGCCAGCAGCCAAGAGCCGGGGCAGGACACCGGGGAGCTGTTTTTT,CASSQEPGQDTGELFF
many,TRBV12-3/TRBV12-4,TRBJ2-7,NA,TGTGCCAGCACCCCTGGAGGTAGCTCCTACGAGCAGTACTTC,CASTPGGSSYEQYF
many,TRBV4-1,TRBJ2-1,NA,TGCGCCAGCAGCCAAGGGCGAAATGAGCAGTTCTTC,CASSQGRNEQFF
NA,TRBV29-1,TRBJ1-1,NA,TGCAGCGTTCGGCAGGGAGTTAGAACTGAAGCTTTCTTT,CSVRQGVRTEAFF
NA,TRBV14,TRBJ1-2,TRBD1,TGTGCCAGCAGCCAGACAGGGATGAGCTACACCTTC,CASSQTGMSYTF
NA,TRBV18,TRBJ2-3,TRBD2,TGTGCCAGCTCACCGTTACCTTTTGTGGGAGGGGCGACAGATACGCAGTATTTT,CASSPLPFVGGATDTQYF
many,TRBV10-3,TRBJ2-3,NA,TGTGCCATCAGTGAGAAATCAGGGGAATGGGATACGCAGTATTTT,CAISEKSGEWDTQYF
few,TRBV28,TRBJ2-7,TRBD1,TGTGCCAGCAGTCTCAGGACAGGGCCCACCTACGAGCAGTACTTC,CASSLRTGPTYEQYF
many,TRBV20-1,TRBJ2-3,NA,TGCAGTGCTAACCCCGTCGGGCGGTCCTCTAGCACAGATACGCAGTATTTT,CSANPVGRSSSTDTQYF
NA,TRBV2,TRBJ2-3,TRBD2,TGTGCCAGCAGCGCCCGCGGGGGACGGAGCACAGATACGCAGTATTTT,CASSARGGRSTDTQYF
NA,TRBV11-1,TRBJ2-2,TRBD2,TGTGCCAGCAGCCCGGGGACTAGCGGGAGGGCCATCACCGGGGAGCTGTTTTTT,CASSPGTSGRAITGELFF
many,TRBV7-6,TRBJ2-1,TRBD2,TGTGCCAGCAGCCCAAGAAGGGGACTAGCGGGGACCTACAATGAGCAGTTCTTC,CASSPRRGLAGTYNEQFF
NA,TRBV29-1,TRBJ2-3,NA,TGCAGCGTTGGGATGACAGATACGCAGTATTTT,CSVGMTDTQYF
few,TRBV28,TRBJ2-6,TRBD2,TGTGCCAGTAGTTTATCAGGGAGGGTACTCTCTGGGGCCAACGTCCTGACTTTC,CASSLSGRVLSGANVLTF
few,TRBV7-9,TRBJ2-5,NA,TGTGCCAGCAGCTTACTTAAAGAGGAGGGATGGACCCAGTACTTC,CASSLLKEEGWTQYF
NA,TRBV7-2,TRBJ1-6,NA,TGTGCCAGCAGCTTAGCCCCAGGGGCTAATTCACCCCTCCACTTT,CASSLAPGANSPLHF